There are a few counts of the clone carrying this T cell receptor beta chain. Its matching antigen is unknown. The time point is: late sampling 161 to 241 days after vaccination in a few convalescent patients. As to treatment: roughly nine-day PBMC culture with coronavirus spike peptide pools or control peptides (ViraFEST assay). Cultured CD4+ T-cell DNA underwent Oncomine TCR Beta short-read sequencing. TCRdb re-analysed the PCR reads in MiXCR, keeping a single row per CDR3 protein. The sample includes around 30,000 distinct CDR3 sequences, roughly 38% of them seen just once. The sample originates from a study of vaccination and CD4 T cells after COVID-19. Study as a whole: According to the study, participants were given two doses of BNT162b2 or mRNA-1273 vaccine.

V shed 3 bases and J shed 3 bases, with 16 bases lying between them. The CDR3 spans 15 residues. CDR1 is DFQATT and CDR2 is SNEGSKA in the germline V gene (reference sequence). Here the sequenced sample was CD4+ T cells from blood, cultured in vitro, taken about 7 months after SARS-CoV-2 vaccination. V gene TRBV20-1 combines with J gene TRBJ2-3; no clear D. The clonotype was recovered from a human donor who had recovered from COVID-19. DNA of the CDR3: TGCAGTGCTAGGGGGTCCCTAGTTAGGACAGATACGCAGTATTTT. Residues: CSARGSLVRTDTQYF.